These T cell receptor beta chains were read from a single sample in a study of blood T cell repertoires in COVID-19. Produced via immunoSEQ multiplex PCR; TCRdb's table is partial and in-frame only. Among about 98,000 clones, 86% were seen once, and the ten largest hold 10%. Sequenced material: peripheral blood. These receptors all stem from a man between 45 and 60 years old with acute or convalescent COVID-19. CDR3s include the opening cysteine and the closing phenylalanine or tryptophan. The D gene is left open where the match is weak. The size field is filled for only some rows; it gives once, few, many or a size class.

j_call: TRBJ1-2
v_call: TRBV13
d_call: .
clone_size: .
cdr3_aa: CASSIRVQPNYGYTF
cdr3_nt: TGTGCCAGCAGCATCCGGGTGCAACCCAACTATGGCTACACCTTC

j_call: TRBJ1-5
v_call: TRBV18
d_call: .
clone_size: .
cdr3_aa: CASSPRRTDVQPQHF
cdr3_nt: TGTGCCAGCTCACCAAGAAGGACAGATGTTCAGCCCCAGCATTTT

j_call: TRBJ2-3
v_call: TRBV28
d_call: TRBD2
clone_size: .
cdr3_aa: CASSTAPGLAGLTDTQYF
cdr3_nt: TGTGCCAGCAGTACCGCCCCGGGACTAGCGGGCCTCACAGATACGCAGTATTTT

j_call: TRBJ1-1
v_call: TRBV6-5
d_call: TRBD1
clone_size: once
cdr3_aa: CASSYVDRGLEAFF
cdr3_nt: TGTGCCAGCAGTTACGTGGACAGGGGGCTTGAAGCTTTCTTT

j_call: TRBJ2-1
v_call: TRBV19
d_call: .
clone_size: .
cdr3_aa: CASSSTGNEQFF
cdr3_nt: TGTGCCAGTAGTTCAACGGGCAATGAGCAGTTCTTC

j_call: TRBJ1-2
v_call: TRBV14
d_call: TRBD1
clone_size: .
cdr3_aa: CASSYRGFGYGYTF
cdr3_nt: TGTGCCAGCAGCTACAGGGGGTTCGGCTATGGCTACACCTTC

j_call: TRBJ1-6
v_call: TRBV19
d_call: TRBD1
clone_size: .
cdr3_aa: CASNPGQGPNSPLHF
cdr3_nt: TGTGCCAGTAATCCGGGACAGGGACCTAATTCACCCCTCCACTTT

j_call: TRBJ2-7
v_call: TRBV4-1
d_call: TRBD2
clone_size: .
cdr3_aa: CASSQGISTSSITYEQYF
cdr3_nt: TGCGCCAGCAGCCAAGGAATCTCGACTAGCTCGATAACCTACGAGCAGTACTTC

j_call: TRBJ2-7
v_call: TRBV3-1/TRBV3-2
d_call: TRBD1
clone_size: .
cdr3_aa: CASSQAGTGAYEQYF
cdr3_nt: TGTGCCAGCAGCCAAGCCGGGACAGGGGCCTACGAGCAGTACTTC

j_call: TRBJ2-3
v_call: TRBV21-1
d_call: .
clone_size: .
cdr3_aa: CASMQFRDFPTDTQYF
cdr3_nt: TGTGCCAGCATGCAATTCCGGGACTTCCCCACAGATACGCAGTATTTT

j_call: TRBJ1-2
v_call: TRBV24-1
d_call: .
clone_size: .
cdr3_aa: CATSAAGQNGYTF
cdr3_nt: TGTGCCACCAGTGCCGCCGGACAGAATGGCTACACCTTC

j_call: TRBJ2-1
v_call: TRBV4-2
d_call: .
clone_size: .
cdr3_aa: CASSRSLALDLLDEQFF
cdr3_nt: TGTGCCAGCAGCCGTTCCCTGGCACTAGACCTGCTCGATGAGCAGTTCTTC

j_call: TRBJ1-2
v_call: TRBV12-2
d_call: .
clone_size: .
cdr3_aa: CASRLGAGRGYGYTF
cdr3_nt: TGTGCAAGTCGCTTGGGGGCGGGTAGGGGCTATGGCTACACCTTC

j_call: TRBJ2-4
v_call: TRBV11-2
d_call: .
clone_size: .
cdr3_aa: CASSLVVDIQYF
cdr3_nt: TGTGCCAGCAGCTTAGTCGTTGACATTCAGTACTTC

j_call: TRBJ2-7
v_call: TRBV5-6
d_call: .
clone_size: .
cdr3_aa: CASRMEGAPTYEQYF
cdr3_nt: TGTGCCAGCAGAATGGAGGGGGCGCCTACCTACGAGCAGTACTTC

j_call: TRBJ1-2
v_call: TRBV4-1
d_call: .
clone_size: once
cdr3_aa: CASSQRESLLSYYGYTF
cdr3_nt: TGCGCCAGCAGCCAACGTGAGAGCCTCCTCTCATACTATGGCTACACCTTC

j_call: TRBJ2-7
v_call: TRBV10-1
d_call: TRBD2
clone_size: .
cdr3_aa: CASQHRAGGKYEQYF
cdr3_nt: TGCGCCAGCCAACACAGAGCGGGAGGAAAGTATGAGCAGTACTTC

j_call: TRBJ2-1
v_call: TRBV2
d_call: .
clone_size: .
cdr3_aa: CASSERDNEQFF
cdr3_nt: TGTGCCAGCAGTGAGAGGGACAATGAGCAGTTCTTC

j_call: TRBJ2-1
v_call: TRBV5-4
d_call: .
clone_size: .
cdr3_aa: CASSLGDSHEQFF
cdr3_nt: TGTGCCAGCAGCTTGGGGGACTCCCATGAGCAGTTCTTC

j_call: TRBJ2-7
v_call: TRBV6-5
d_call: TRBD1
clone_size: .
cdr3_aa: CASSYGTGLYEQYF
cdr3_nt: TGTGCCAGCAGTTACGGGACAGGACTCTACGAGCAGTACTTC

j_call: TRBJ1-1
v_call: TRBV6-4
d_call: .
clone_size: .
cdr3_aa: CASWVGGQADPQHMNTEAFF
cdr3_nt: TGTGCCAGCTGGGTGGGGGGGCAGGCAGACCCACAACACATGAACACTGAAGCTTTCTTT

j_call: TRBJ2-1
v_call: TRBV10-3
d_call: TRBD2
clone_size: medium-sized
cdr3_aa: CAISLTSGDNEQFF
cdr3_nt: TGTGCCATCAGCCTGACTAGCGGCGACAATGAGCAGTTCTTC

j_call: TRBJ1-5
v_call: TRBV12-2
d_call: .
clone_size: .
cdr3_aa: CGPKRGYNQPQHF
cdr3_nt: TGTGGCCCGAAAAGGGGTTACAATCAGCCCCAGCATTTT

j_call: TRBJ2-7
v_call: TRBV7-9
d_call: .
clone_size: .
cdr3_aa: CASSLVGGANYEQYF
cdr3_nt: TGTGCCAGCAGCTTAGTTGGAGGGGCCAACTACGAGCAGTACTTC

j_call: TRBJ1-1
v_call: TRBV24-1
d_call: .
clone_size: .
cdr3_aa: CATSEGPAGATEAFF
cdr3_nt: TGTGCCACCAGTGAGGGCCCGGCTGGGGCAACTGAAGCTTTCTTT

j_call: TRBJ2-3
v_call: TRBV5-1
d_call: .
clone_size: .
cdr3_aa: CASVAGGKIGTDTQYF
cdr3_nt: TGCGCCAGCGTAGCAGGGGGGAAGATCGGCACAGATACGCAGTATTTT

j_call: TRBJ2-5
v_call: TRBV7-9
d_call: .
clone_size: few
cdr3_aa: CATDLGVETQYF
cdr3_nt: TGTGCCACCGACTTAGGGGTAGAGACCCAGTACTTC

j_call: TRBJ2-2
v_call: TRBV3-1/TRBV3-2
d_call: TRBD2
clone_size: .
cdr3_aa: CASSQGSGTSPGELFF
cdr3_nt: TGTGCCAGCAGCCAAGGTTCCGGGACTAGCCCCGGGGAGCTGTTTTTT

j_call: TRBJ2-1
v_call: TRBV18
d_call: .
clone_size: .
cdr3_aa: CASSPDGSDEQFF
cdr3_nt: TGTGCCAGCTCACCAGACGGGAGTGATGAGCAGTTCTTC

j_call: TRBJ2-7
v_call: TRBV6-4
d_call: TRBD2
clone_size: once
cdr3_aa: CASSFQLAGIYEQYF
cdr3_nt: TGTGCCAGCAGTTTTCAACTAGCGGGAATATACGAGCAGTACTTC

j_call: TRBJ1-1
v_call: TRBV2
d_call: .
clone_size: .
cdr3_aa: CARGAPGDTEAFF
cdr3_nt: TGTGCCAGGGGGGCCCCAGGGGACACTGAAGCTTTCTTT

j_call: TRBJ2-7
v_call: TRBV4-1
d_call: TRBD1
clone_size: .
cdr3_aa: CASSQATGTYEQYF
cdr3_nt: TGCGCCAGCAGCCAAGCGACAGGGACCTACGAGCAGTACTTC

j_call: TRBJ2-2
v_call: TRBV3-1/TRBV3-2
d_call: .
clone_size: .
cdr3_aa: CASSQAVTGAHTGELFF
cdr3_nt: TGTGCCAGCAGCCAAGCAGTGACAGGAGCCCACACCGGGGAGCTGTTTTTT

j_call: TRBJ1-1
v_call: TRBV6-5
d_call: .
clone_size: .
cdr3_aa: CASTLVQGNTEAFF
cdr3_nt: TGTGCCAGCACCCTAGTACAGGGGAACACTGAAGCTTTCTTT

j_call: TRBJ2-7
v_call: TRBV18
d_call: .
clone_size: few
cdr3_aa: CASSPPSQGYEQYF
cdr3_nt: TGTGCCAGCTCACCACCGTCACAGGGCTACGAGCAGTACTTC

j_call: TRBJ2-7
v_call: TRBV10-2
d_call: TRBD2
clone_size: .
cdr3_aa: CASSDTGTSSHYEQYF
cdr3_nt: TGCGCCAGCAGTGACACCGGGACTAGCTCCCACTACGAGCAGTACTTC

j_call: TRBJ2-7
v_call: TRBV7-2
d_call: TRBD2
clone_size: once
cdr3_aa: CASSLDGVQRDYEQYF
cdr3_nt: TGTGCCAGCAGCTTGGACGGGGTGCAGCGGGACTACGAGCAGTACTTC

j_call: TRBJ2-1
v_call: TRBV6-4
d_call: TRBD2
clone_size: .
cdr3_aa: CASSGGLAGVTEQFF
cdr3_nt: TGTGCCAGCAGTGGGGGACTAGCGGGAGTGACTGAGCAGTTCTTC

j_call: TRBJ1-1
v_call: TRBV11-2
d_call: .
clone_size: .
cdr3_aa: CASSARGQNTEAFF
cdr3_nt: TGTGCCAGCAGCGCCCGAGGGCAGAACACTGAAGCTTTCTTT

j_call: TRBJ2-6
v_call: TRBV19
d_call: .
clone_size: .
cdr3_aa: CASSLPSGANVLTF
cdr3_nt: TGTGCCAGTAGCCTACCCTCTGGGGCCAACGTCCTGACTTTC

j_call: TRBJ1-1
v_call: TRBV12-5
d_call: TRBD1
clone_size: .
cdr3_aa: CASGMGRGRLTEAFF
cdr3_nt: TGTGCTAGTGGAATGGGCAGGGGGCGACTCACTGAAGCTTTCTTT

j_call: TRBJ2-7
v_call: TRBV11-2
d_call: .
clone_size: .
cdr3_aa: CASSLALGAVSYEQYF
cdr3_nt: TGTGCCAGCAGCTTAGCCCTTGGAGCGGTATCCTACGAGCAGTACTTC